Listed here are 11 T cell receptor beta chains from one sample, sequenced in a study of T cells in Graves' hyperthyroidism and ophthalmopathy. TCR beta CDR3 regions were amplified from RNA transcripts. HTBI primers drove first-round RT-PCR of the TCR CDR3. TCRdb itself ran the multiplex PCR reads through MiXCR, one entry per CDR3 protein. The sample carries over 500,000 distinct CDR3 sequences, roughly 16% recorded once. The specimen was blood. The receptor set was obtained from a woman aged 25 to 39 with Graves' ophthalmopathy.

In its sample, this clonotype was seen many times. The chain uses TRBV6-2 or TRBV6-3 and TRBJ2-7; D is uncertain. Germline CDR1 is MNHEY and CDR2 is SVGEGT. The CDR3 is 14 amino acids. The V end lost 5 bases, the J end lost 7 bases, and 18 bases lay between the germline ends. CDR3 nucleotides: TGTGCCAGCAGTCCCTACCTCCAGGCGGAGGAGCAGTACTTC. Translated, it gives CASSPYLQAEEQYF.

The sample holds many counts of this clonotype. The chain has TRBV3-1 and TRBJ2-2; D is perhaps TRBD2 (5 bases). V was clipped by 0 bases and J by 7 bases, with 12 bases between them. CDR1 and CDR2 from the germline V gene are LGHDT and YNNKEL (reference sequence). This CDR3 is built from 15 residues. CDR3: CASSQDSRVHGELFF. The CDR3 bases are TGTGCCAGCAGCCAAGACTCGCGGGTGCACGGGGAGCTGTTTTTT.

Ten or more counts support this clonotype. This chain uses TRBV7-9 with TRBJ2-1, with 7 positions matching TRBD2. The CDR3 contains 16 residues. Germline V lookup: CDR1 SEHNR, CDR2 FQNEAQ (reference sequence). The J segment lost 5 bases and the V segment lost 6 bases, leaving 13 bases of the junction unmatched. The CDR3 sequence: CASSSTSVVSHNEQFF. The CDR3 DNA follows: TGTGCCAGCAGTTCCACTAGCGTAGTTTCCCACAATGAGCAGTTCTTC.

This clonotype was recorded a few times. V usage is TRBV3-1 and J usage is TRBJ2-1, with D perhaps TRBD1 (6 bases). Trimming shortened V by 1 base and J by 8 bases, and 6 bases separated the two germline ends. Germline CDR1 reads LGHDT; CDR2 reads YNNKEL (reference sequence). The CDR3 is made up of 12 amino acids. CDR3 sequence (DNA): TGTGCCAGCAGCCAAGGACAGGATGAGCAGTTCTTC. It is translated as CASSQGQDEQFF.

This sequence joins TRBV11-3 and TRBJ1-5, with 9 bases aligning to TRBD1. CDR1 SGHNT and CDR2 YENEEA come from the germline V gene. Trimming took 5 bases from V and 2 from J; bases not matched to a gene: 7. The CDR3 sequence is 16 residues long. The DNA of the CDR3 is TGTGCCAGCAGCCCACGAAGGGACAGGGGCAATCAGCCCCAGCATTTT. Its protein product is CASSPRRDRGNQPQHF.

Comment on this clonotype: An end of the junction does not agree with germline; a read error may underlie this. The chain recombines TRBV20-1 with TRBJ1-5; D might be TRBD1 (6 bases). CDR3 length: 12 amino acids. Germline loops: CDR1 DFQATT, CDR2 SNEGSKA (reference sequence). The CDR3 reads CSAGDRSQPQHF. The CDR3 nucleotides read TGCAGTGCTGGAGACAGGAGTCAGCCCCAGCATTTT.

About this clonotype: A single base separates this from a much larger clone, so it may be a read error. J is TRBJ2-7 and V is TRBV28; D unclear. The J call is uncertain, as TRBJ2-1 better fits the DNA end. This CDR3 region has 13 residues. Germline CDR1 MDHEN, CDR2 SYDVKM. The CDR3 spells CASSFDGPYEQFF. DNA for the CDR3: TGTGCCAGCAGTTTCGACGGACCCTACGAGCAGTTCTTC.

This clonotype has a count of ten or more. This chain uses TRBV5-1 with TRBJ2-7; no reliable D call. The CDR3 loop spans 15 amino acids. CDR1 and CDR2 (germline): SGHRS, YFSETQ. The germline V and J ends were trimmed by 0 bases and 5 bases, with 15 bases remaining between them. CDR3 sequence: CASSLEGEGVHEQYF. The CDR3 bases are TGCGCCAGCAGCTTGGAAGGTGAAGGAGTGCACGAGCAGTACTTC.

Turning to this clonotype: A much larger clone is a single base away; this may be a read error. This CDR3 is CTSSDPSSEQFF. Written as DNA, the CDR3 is TGTACCAGCAGTGACCCATCTAGTGAGCAGTTCTTC. This rearrangement joins TRBV2 to TRBJ2-1; D unresolved. The V gene's germline CDR1 is SNHLY and CDR2 FYNNEI. This CDR3 is built from 12 residues. Combining the CDR3 with reference TRBV2 and TRBJ2-1 gives the whole variable domain EPEVTQTPSHQVTQMGQEVILRCVPISNHLYFYWYRQILGQKVEFLVSFYNNEISEKSEIFDDQFSVERPDGSNFTLKIRSTKLEDSAMYFCTSSDPSSEQFFGPGTRLTVL.

This clonotype came up many times. The rearrangement links TRBV30 to TRBJ1-4; TRBD1 might be the D (5 bases). CDR3 length: 13 amino acids. Trimming cost V 7 bases and J 7 bases, with 16 bases left between them. Germline V CDR1 and CDR2: GTSNPN, SVGIG (reference sequence). DNA of the CDR3: TGTGCCTACGAAGCTAACGGGGGTGAAAAACTGTTTTTT. Its translation is CAYEANGGEKLFF. The full variable domain, completed using reference TRBV30 and TRBJ1-4, is SQTIHQWPATLVQPVGSPLSLECTVEGTSNPNLYWYRQAAGRGLQLLFYSVGIGQISSEVPQNLSASRPQDRQFILSSKKLLLSDSGFYLCAYEANGGEKLFFGSGTQLSVL.

This clonotype was observed at least ten times. The CDR3 reads CSATRDPTTNEKLFF. Written as DNA, the CDR3 is TGCAGTGCTACCCGGGACCCCACAACTAATGAAAAACTGTTTTTT. V and J are TRBV20-1 and TRBJ1-4; possibly TRBD1 for D (5 bases). This CDR3 spans 15 amino acids. V lost 4 bases, J lost 0 bases, and 12 bases lay in between. Germline assignment: CDR1 DFQATT and CDR2 SNEGSKA (reference sequence).